Listed below are T cell receptor beta chains from one sample, sequenced in a study of naive CD8 T cells in extremely preterm neonates. The method was immunoSEQ multiplex PCR; TCRdb's version includes in-frame clones alone and lacks a portion of them. The sample holds 5,500 to 7,000 clones, approximately 97% seen once. The sample was naive CD8+ T cells from blood. These receptors were collected from a human donor in good health. CDR3s include the opening cysteine and the closing phenylalanine or tryptophan. The order of the fields is V gene, CDR3 protein.

>TRBV19
CASSIRGMNTEAFF
>TRBV4-3
CASSPGTSGRGGQFF
>TRBV27
CASSLKGGTDTQYF
>TRBV19
CASSPRFSGTEAFF
>TRBV23-1
CASSQGTGGRNEQFF
>TRBV5-6
CASSSRGPNTGELFF
>TRBV5-1
CASSSEADTQYF
>TRBV6-1
CATQHGRGGPSEQYF
>TRBV5-4
CASSPRDREYEQYF
>TRBV28
CASSLRREGRYEQYF
>TRBV28
CASSLDRRSYEQYF
>TRBV4-1
CASSQDRGRPGLAGKYEQYF
>TRBV12-5
CASARPTGVGTEAFF
>TRBV30
CATSRGSYNEQFF
>TRBV5-1
CASRVRGTGTDTQYF
>TRBV6-5
CASKRTVTSYEQYF
>TRBV7-9
CASSLALSSYNEQFF
>TRBV11-2
CASSLGRLTEAFF
>TRBV18
CASSPRPQRDTQYF
>TRBV7-2
CASSSGGQPQHF
>TRBV6-6
CASSYSTGGGYTF
>TRBV10-3
CAISRGGGGTQYF
>TRBV6-5
CASSYSGRDNSPLHF
>TRBV5-8
CASRGSGTGGEYEQYF
>TRBV7-2
CASSLDSQGWRTEAFF
>TRBV6-6
CASSYRQSSYEQYF
>TRBV6-6
CASTQTSSYEQYF
>TRBV7-6
CASSSRRQSYEQYF
>TRBV5-1
CASSLTGTGVHGYTF
>TRBV7-2
CASNRGDRNTGELFF
>TRBV7-2
CASSLQGAGANVLTF
>TRBV7-2
CASRQSHTGELFF
>TRBV30
CAWSSGHPQPQHF